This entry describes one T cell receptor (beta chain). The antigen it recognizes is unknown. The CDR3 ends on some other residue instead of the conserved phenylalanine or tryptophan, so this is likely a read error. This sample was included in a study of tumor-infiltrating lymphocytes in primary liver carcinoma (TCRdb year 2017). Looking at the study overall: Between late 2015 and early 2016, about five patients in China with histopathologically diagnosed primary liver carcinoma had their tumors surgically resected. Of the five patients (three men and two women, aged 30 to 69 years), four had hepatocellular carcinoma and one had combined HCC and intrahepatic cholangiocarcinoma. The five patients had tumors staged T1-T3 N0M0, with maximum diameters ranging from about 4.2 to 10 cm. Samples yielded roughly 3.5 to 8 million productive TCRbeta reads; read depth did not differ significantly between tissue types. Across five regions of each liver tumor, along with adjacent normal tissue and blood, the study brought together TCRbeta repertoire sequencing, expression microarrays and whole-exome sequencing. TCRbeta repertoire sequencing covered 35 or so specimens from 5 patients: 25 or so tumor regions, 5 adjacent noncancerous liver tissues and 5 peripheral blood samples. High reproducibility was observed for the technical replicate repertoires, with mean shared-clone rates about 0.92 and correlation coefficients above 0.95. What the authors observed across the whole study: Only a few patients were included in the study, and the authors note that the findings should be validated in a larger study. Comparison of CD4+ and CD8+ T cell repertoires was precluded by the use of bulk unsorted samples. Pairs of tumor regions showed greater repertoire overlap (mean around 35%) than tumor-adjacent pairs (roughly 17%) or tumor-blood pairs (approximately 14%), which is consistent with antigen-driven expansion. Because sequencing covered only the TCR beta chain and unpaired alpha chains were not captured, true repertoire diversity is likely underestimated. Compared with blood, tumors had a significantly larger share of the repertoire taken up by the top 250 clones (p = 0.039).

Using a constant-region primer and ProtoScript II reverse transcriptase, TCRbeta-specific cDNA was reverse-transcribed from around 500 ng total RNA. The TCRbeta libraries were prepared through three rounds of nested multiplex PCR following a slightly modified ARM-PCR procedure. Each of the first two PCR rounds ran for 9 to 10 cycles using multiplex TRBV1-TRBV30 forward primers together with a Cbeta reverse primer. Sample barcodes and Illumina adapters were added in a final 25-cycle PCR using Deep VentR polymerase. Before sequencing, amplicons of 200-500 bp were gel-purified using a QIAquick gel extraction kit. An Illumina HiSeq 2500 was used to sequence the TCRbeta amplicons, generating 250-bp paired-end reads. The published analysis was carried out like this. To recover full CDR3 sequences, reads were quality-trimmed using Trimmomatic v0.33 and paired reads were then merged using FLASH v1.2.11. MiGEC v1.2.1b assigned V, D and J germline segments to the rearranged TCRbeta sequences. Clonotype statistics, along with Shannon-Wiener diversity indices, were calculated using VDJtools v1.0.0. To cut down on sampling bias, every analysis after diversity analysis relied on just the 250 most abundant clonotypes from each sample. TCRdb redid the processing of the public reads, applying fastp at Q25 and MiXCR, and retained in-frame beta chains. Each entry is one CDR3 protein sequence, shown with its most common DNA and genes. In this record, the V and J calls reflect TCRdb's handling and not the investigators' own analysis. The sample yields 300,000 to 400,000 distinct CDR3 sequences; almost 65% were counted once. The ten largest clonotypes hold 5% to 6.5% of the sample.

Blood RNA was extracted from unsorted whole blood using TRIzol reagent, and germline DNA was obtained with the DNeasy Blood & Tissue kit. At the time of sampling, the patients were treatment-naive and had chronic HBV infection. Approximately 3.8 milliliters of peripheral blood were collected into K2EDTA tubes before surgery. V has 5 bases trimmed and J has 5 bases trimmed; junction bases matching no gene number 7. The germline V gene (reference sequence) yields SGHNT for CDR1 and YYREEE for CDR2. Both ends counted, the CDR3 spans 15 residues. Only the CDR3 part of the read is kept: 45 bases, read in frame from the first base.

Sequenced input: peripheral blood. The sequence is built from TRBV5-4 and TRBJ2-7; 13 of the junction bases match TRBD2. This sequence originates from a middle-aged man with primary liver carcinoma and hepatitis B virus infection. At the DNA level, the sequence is TGTGCCAGCAGGGAACTAGCGGGAGGGCCTAACGAGCAGTACCTC. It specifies CASRELAGGPNEQYL.